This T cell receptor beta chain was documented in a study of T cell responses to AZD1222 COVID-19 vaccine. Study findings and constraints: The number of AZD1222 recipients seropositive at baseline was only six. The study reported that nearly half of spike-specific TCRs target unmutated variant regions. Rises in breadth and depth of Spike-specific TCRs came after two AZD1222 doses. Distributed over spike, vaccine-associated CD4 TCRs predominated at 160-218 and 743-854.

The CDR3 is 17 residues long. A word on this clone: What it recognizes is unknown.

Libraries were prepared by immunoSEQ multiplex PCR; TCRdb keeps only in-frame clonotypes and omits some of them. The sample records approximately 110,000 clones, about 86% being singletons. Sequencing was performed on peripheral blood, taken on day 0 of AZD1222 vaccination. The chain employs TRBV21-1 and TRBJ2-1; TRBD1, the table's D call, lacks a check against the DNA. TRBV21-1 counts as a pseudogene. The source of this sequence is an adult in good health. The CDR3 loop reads CASSREGQVGAHNEQFF. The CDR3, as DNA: TGTGCCAGCAGCAGGGAGGGACAGGTTGGGGCCCACAATGAGCAGTTCTTC.